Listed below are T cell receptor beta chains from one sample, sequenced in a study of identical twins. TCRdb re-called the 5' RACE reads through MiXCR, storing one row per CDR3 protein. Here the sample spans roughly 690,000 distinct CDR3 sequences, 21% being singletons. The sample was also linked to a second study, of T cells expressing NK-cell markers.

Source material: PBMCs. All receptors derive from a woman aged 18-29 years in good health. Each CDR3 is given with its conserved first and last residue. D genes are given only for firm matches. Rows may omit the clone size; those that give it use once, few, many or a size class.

CDR3nt: TGTGCCAGCAGTGGTACTAGCGGGAGACCCGCGTATACGCAGTATTTT; CDR3aa: CASSGTSGRPAYTQYF; abundance: few; j_gene: TRBJ2-3; len: 16; d_gene: TRBD2; v_gene: TRBV2
CDR3nt: TGTGCCAGCAGTCTCGCTGAAGGGGGGGAGACCCAGTACTTC; CDR3aa: CASSLAEGGETQYF; abundance: many; j_gene: TRBJ2-5; len: 14; d_gene: -; v_gene: TRBV12-3/TRBV12-4
CDR3nt: TGCAGTGCTAGAGTACGTGAAAAACTGTTTTTT; CDR3aa: CSARVREKLFF; abundance: few; j_gene: TRBJ1-4; len: 11; d_gene: -; v_gene: TRBV20-1
CDR3nt: TGCAGTGCTAGAACTGTCTTGAACACTGAAGCTTTCTTT; CDR3aa: CSARTVLNTEAFF; abundance: many; j_gene: TRBJ1-1; len: 13; d_gene: -; v_gene: TRBV20-1
CDR3nt: TGTGCCAGCAGGATACAGGGGGCGGACTATGGCTACACCTTC; CDR3aa: CASRIQGADYGYTF; abundance: -; j_gene: TRBJ1-2; len: 14; d_gene: TRBD1; v_gene: TRBV7-2
CDR3nt: TGTGCCACCGCGCGACTAGCGCGAGCCCTCAATGAGCAGTTCTTC; CDR3aa: CATARLARALNEQFF; abundance: -; j_gene: TRBJ2-1; len: 15; d_gene: TRBD2; v_gene: TRBV6-1
CDR3nt: TGTGCCAGCAGTCCCGACAGGGGGCTGCCGGCTTTCTTT; CDR3aa: CASSPDRGLPAFF; abundance: few; j_gene: TRBJ1-1; len: 13; d_gene: TRBD1; v_gene: TRBV6-2/TRBV6-3
CDR3nt: TGTGCCAGCCGTGGACAGGGTGGTACAGATACGCAGTATTTT; CDR3aa: CASRGQGGTDTQYF; abundance: -; j_gene: TRBJ2-3; len: 14; d_gene: TRBD1; v_gene: TRBV6-2/TRBV6-3
CDR3nt: TGTGCCAGCAGTTTACTAGTCGTTCGGGATACGCAGTATTTT; CDR3aa: CASSLLVVRDTQYF; abundance: -; j_gene: TRBJ2-3; len: 14; d_gene: -; v_gene: TRBV12-3/TRBV12-4
CDR3nt: TGTGCCAGCTGCGAGACAGCCACAGATACGCAGTATTTT; CDR3aa: CASCETATDTQYF; abundance: -; j_gene: TRBJ2-3; len: 13; d_gene: -; v_gene: TRBV25-1
CDR3nt: TGCAGTACGAAGACCCCTTGGCGGCACAAAACCCAAGAGACCCAGTACTTC; CDR3aa: CSTKTPWRHKTQETQYF; abundance: few; j_gene: TRBJ2-5; len: 17; d_gene: -; v_gene: TRBV20-1
CDR3nt: TGCAGTGCTAGACCGGGAAGGGGCAATGAGCAGTTCTTC; CDR3aa: CSARPGRGNEQFF; abundance: few; j_gene: TRBJ2-1; len: 13; d_gene: -; v_gene: TRBV20-1
CDR3nt: TGTGCCAGCAGCCCGACAGCGGGAGGTTACGAGCAGTACTTC; CDR3aa: CASSPTAGGYEQYF; abundance: once; j_gene: TRBJ2-7; len: 14; d_gene: TRBD2; v_gene: TRBV7-2
CDR3nt: TGTGCCTGGAGGCCTGGGACGTACGAGCAGTACTTC; CDR3aa: CAWRPGTYEQYF; abundance: -; j_gene: TRBJ2-7; len: 12; d_gene: -; v_gene: TRBV30
CDR3nt: TGTGCCAGCAGTGAAGAGGGGACTAGCGGGGGGGCCGACAATGAGCAGTTCTTC; CDR3aa: CASSEEGTSGGADNEQFF; abundance: -; j_gene: TRBJ2-1; len: 18; d_gene: TRBD2; v_gene: TRBV2
CDR3nt: TGTGCCAGCAGCGTACAACCCTCTTTTGGACGTGCGGACGATAGAAGGAGTGAGCAGTTCTTC; CDR3aa: CASSVQPSFGRADDRRSEQFF; abundance: -; j_gene: TRBJ2-1; len: 21; d_gene: -; v_gene: TRBV9
CDR3nt: TGTGCCAGCAGTTACTCGGGACAGGGCCTTAATGAAAAACTGTTTTTT; CDR3aa: CASSYSGQGLNEKLFF; abundance: few; j_gene: TRBJ1-4; len: 16; d_gene: TRBD1; v_gene: TRBV6-5
CDR3nt: TGTGCCATAAGGAGCAACTACGAGCAGTACTTC; CDR3aa: CAIRSNYEQYF; abundance: -; j_gene: TRBJ2-7; len: 11; d_gene: -; v_gene: TRBV10-3
CDR3nt: TGTGCCAGCAGCTACGGACACGCCACTGAAGCTTTCTTT; CDR3aa: CASSYGHATEAFF; abundance: many; j_gene: TRBJ1-1; len: 13; d_gene: -; v_gene: TRBV3-1
CDR3nt: TGTGCCAGCAGTTATGTCAGGGGGCTACCCTACGAGCAGTACTTC; CDR3aa: CASSYVRGLPYEQYF; abundance: many; j_gene: TRBJ2-7; len: 15; d_gene: TRBD1; v_gene: TRBV6-5
CDR3nt: TGCGCCAGCAGCTTGATACAGGGTGAAGCTTTCTTT; CDR3aa: CASSLIQGEAFF; abundance: -; j_gene: TRBJ1-1; len: 12; d_gene: -; v_gene: TRBV5-1
CDR3nt: TGCAGCGTTGGAGCGGACTCCTACAATGAGCAGTTCTTC; CDR3aa: CSVGADSYNEQFF; abundance: few; j_gene: TRBJ2-1; len: 13; d_gene: -; v_gene: TRBV29-1
CDR3nt: TGCAGTGCTAGAGGACAGGCGGCAGATACGCAGTATTTT; CDR3aa: CSARGQAADTQYF; abundance: -; j_gene: TRBJ2-3; len: 13; d_gene: -; v_gene: TRBV20-1
CDR3nt: TGTGCCAGCAGCTTGAGCGGGGCCCTGGAGACCCAGTACTTC; CDR3aa: CASSLSGALETQYF; abundance: few; j_gene: TRBJ2-5; len: 14; d_gene: TRBD2; v_gene: TRBV11-2
CDR3nt: TGTGCCAGCAGGGGCGGGACCGCCTACAATGAGCAGTTCTTC; CDR3aa: CASRGGTAYNEQFF; abundance: -; j_gene: TRBJ2-1; len: 14; d_gene: -; v_gene: TRBV11-2
CDR3nt: TGCGCCAGCAGCTCTCCCGGACTAGCGGTTTACGAGCAGTACTTC; CDR3aa: CASSSPGLAVYEQYF; abundance: -; j_gene: TRBJ2-7; len: 15; d_gene: TRBD2; v_gene: TRBV5-1
CDR3nt: TGTGCCAAACTAGCGGGAGTACGGGATACGCAGTATTTT; CDR3aa: CAKLAGVRDTQYF; abundance: -; j_gene: TRBJ2-3; len: 13; d_gene: TRBD2; v_gene: TRBV2
CDR3nt: TGTGCCAGCAGCGCCTTAGCGGGAGGCTACAATGAGCAGTTCTTC; CDR3aa: CASSALAGGYNEQFF; abundance: many; j_gene: TRBJ2-1; len: 15; d_gene: TRBD2; v_gene: TRBV9
CDR3nt: TGTGCCAGCAGTTACTTCGGGACAGGGGCGACCTACGAGCAGTACTTC; CDR3aa: CASSYFGTGATYEQYF; abundance: -; j_gene: TRBJ2-7; len: 16; d_gene: TRBD1; v_gene: TRBV6-5
CDR3nt: TGCGCCAGCAGCTTGTCGGGGACAGATTATTACGAGCAGTACTTC; CDR3aa: CASSLSGTDYYEQYF; abundance: -; j_gene: TRBJ2-7; len: 15; d_gene: TRBD1; v_gene: TRBV5-1
CDR3nt: TGTGCCAGCAGTTACTCGCTGCCGAGTGGAGCCAAAAACATTCAGTACTTC; CDR3aa: CASSYSLPSGAKNIQYF; abundance: -; j_gene: TRBJ2-4; len: 17; d_gene: -; v_gene: TRBV6-5
CDR3nt: TGTGCCAGCAGCACAGACAGGGGTTTGGATACGCAGTATTTT; CDR3aa: CASSTDRGLDTQYF; abundance: -; j_gene: TRBJ2-3; len: 14; d_gene: TRBD1; v_gene: TRBV9
CDR3nt: TGTGCCTGGAGGGGAACAGGGCTCTACGAGCAGTACTTC; CDR3aa: CAWRGTGLYEQYF; abundance: many; j_gene: TRBJ2-7; len: 13; d_gene: -; v_gene: TRBV30
CDR3nt: TGCAGTGCTAGCGGGACTAGCGGAACACTACAAGAGACCCAGTACTTC; CDR3aa: CSASGTSGTLQETQYF; abundance: few; j_gene: TRBJ2-5; len: 16; d_gene: TRBD2; v_gene: TRBV20-1
CDR3nt: TGTGCCAGCAGTCGCCCCGGGACTAGCGGGGGGCCTAGCTCCTACAATGAGCAGTTCTTC; CDR3aa: CASSRPGTSGGPSSYNEQFF; abundance: many; j_gene: TRBJ2-1; len: 20; d_gene: TRBD2; v_gene: TRBV12-3/TRBV12-4
CDR3nt: TGTGCCTGGAGTGCCCAAGGGGATACTGAAGCTTTCTTT; CDR3aa: CAWSAQGDTEAFF; abundance: -; j_gene: TRBJ1-1; len: 13; d_gene: -; v_gene: TRBV30
CDR3nt: TGCAGTGCTTGGGGACCGCAAATGGGGGAGCTGTTTTTT; CDR3aa: CSAWGPQMGELFF; abundance: few; j_gene: TRBJ2-2; len: 13; d_gene: -; v_gene: TRBV20-1
CDR3nt: TGTGCCAGCAGTTACCGAGGGGCCTTGGGAGGCTACACCTTC; CDR3aa: CASSYRGALGGYTF; abundance: -; j_gene: TRBJ1-2; len: 14; d_gene: -; v_gene: TRBV6-5
CDR3nt: TGCAGCGTTGTCAGGGGGAGCACAGATACGCAGTATTTT; CDR3aa: CSVVRGSTDTQYF; abundance: many; j_gene: TRBJ2-3; len: 13; d_gene: TRBD1; v_gene: TRBV29-1
CDR3nt: TGTGCCAGCAGGCCCGGGACAGCCTATGGCTACACCTTC; CDR3aa: CASRPGTAYGYTF; abundance: few; j_gene: TRBJ1-2; len: 13; d_gene: TRBD1; v_gene: TRBV6-1
CDR3nt: TGTGCCAGCAGCTACGACTTAGACCAAGAGACCCAGTACTTC; CDR3aa: CASSYDLDQETQYF; abundance: few; j_gene: TRBJ2-5; len: 14; d_gene: -; v_gene: TRBV7-9
CDR3nt: TGTGCCTGGGCCAGGGGCTATGGCTACACCTTC; CDR3aa: CAWARGYGYTF; abundance: -; j_gene: TRBJ1-2; len: 11; d_gene: -; v_gene: TRBV30
CDR3nt: TGTGCCAGCTGTACCCCGTCGGTTGTTAGAAGCTCCGATGAAAAACTGTTTTTT; CDR3aa: CASCTPSVVRSSDEKLFF; abundance: few; j_gene: TRBJ1-4; len: 18; d_gene: -; v_gene: TRBV27
CDR3nt: TGTGCCAGCAGCCCCGACAGGGACACCTACGAGCAGTACTTC; CDR3aa: CASSPDRDTYEQYF; abundance: few; j_gene: TRBJ2-7; len: 14; d_gene: TRBD1; v_gene: TRBV7-9
CDR3nt: TGCAGTGCTAGTCGGGGGGGTATGAACACTGAAGCTTTCTTT; CDR3aa: CSASRGGMNTEAFF; abundance: few; j_gene: TRBJ1-1; len: 14; d_gene: -; v_gene: TRBV20-1
CDR3nt: TGTGCCAGCAGCTTGGCCGGCAGTGCCTACGAGCAGTACTTC; CDR3aa: CASSLAGSAYEQYF; abundance: many; j_gene: TRBJ2-7; len: 14; d_gene: -; v_gene: TRBV5-5
CDR3nt: TGTGCCATCAGTGGAACGACAGGGTATGAGCAGTTCTTC; CDR3aa: CAISGTTGYEQFF; abundance: -; j_gene: TRBJ2-1; len: 13; d_gene: TRBD1; v_gene: TRBV10-3
CDR3nt: TGTGCCAGCAGTTTCTCGGGGGGGCCGGGGGATACGCAGTATTTT; CDR3aa: CASSFSGGPGDTQYF; abundance: few; j_gene: TRBJ2-3; len: 15; d_gene: TRBD2; v_gene: TRBV27
CDR3nt: TGTGCCAGCAGCTTAATGGCTAACTCCTACAATGAGCAGTTCTTC; CDR3aa: CASSLMANSYNEQFF; abundance: -; j_gene: TRBJ2-1; len: 15; d_gene: -; v_gene: TRBV7-3
CDR3nt: TGCAGGGGTGCCTCGGGGGGCGGGTACACTGAAGCTTTCTTT; CDR3aa: CRGASGGGYTEAFF; abundance: few; j_gene: TRBJ1-1; len: 14; d_gene: -; v_gene: TRBV20-1